The entry below gives a single TCR beta chain sequence along with its context. The antigen is undetermined. The junction shows a germline mismatch at one end, possibly a read error. The data belong to a study of cytomegalovirus exposure and HLA in healthy donors. The CDR3 length is 14 residues. Germline V gene lookup returns CDR1 SSHAT and CDR2 FNYEAQ (reference sequence). Vbeta (60) and Jbeta (13) primers were used in the PCR. The data were produced by immunoSEQ multiplex PCR, yet TCRdb's version contains in-frame clones alone and is incomplete. The sample contains just under 250,000 clones, 82% of which appear only once. Study observations and caveats: Links to common viral pathogens appeared, in a later analysis, for several of the most significant clusters.

The chain is built from TRBV7-7 and TRBJ2-1, with 8 bases fitting TRBD2. Sequenced input: PBMCs. The sequence was obtained from a woman in her thirties or forties in good health and CMV-seropositive. This CDR3 reads CASSRLAIYNEQFF. CDR3 DNA: TGTGCTAGCAGCCGACTAGCGATATACAATGAGCAGTTCTTC.